The 4 T cell receptor beta chains presented below share a single source sample, sequenced in a study of blood T cells in healthy people across ages. The authors ran a second PCR of about 6 to 12 cycles using a sample-barcoded 5' primer and a J-beta primer mix. MiXCR, run by TCRdb on the 5' RACE reads, gives a single entry per CDR3 protein. The sample contains around 1,000,000 distinct CDR3 sequences, approximately 26% of which appear only once. In addition, the sample was reused for a study of T cells of mothers and their children.

The sample taken for sequencing was blood. The receptors were sampled from a girl aged 2-10 years in good health.

The chain employs TRBV11-2 and TRBJ1-3; no reliable D call. Germline V CDR1 and CDR2: SGHAT, FQNNGV. The CDR3 has 15 amino acids. Trimming shortened V by 4 bases and J by 2 bases, and 12 bases separated the two germline ends. CDR3 in DNA: TGTGCCAGCAGCTCCGACTTCGATCCTGGAAACACCATATATTTT. It encodes CASSSDFDPGNTIYF.

The chain uses TRBV3-1 and TRBJ2-5; D not certain. V dropped 1 base and J dropped 1 base, with 10 bases sitting between them. Per germline, CDR1 LGHDT and CDR2 YNNKEL (reference sequence). This CDR3 comprises 15 residues. CDR3 DNA sequence: TGTGCCAGCAGCCAAGGAGGACCGCTCCAAGAGACCCAGTACTTC. It yields the protein CASSQGGPLQETQYF.

This clonotype occurred many times. At one end the junction does not follow the germline gene, possibly because of a read error. The rearrangement links TRBV12-3 or TRBV12-4 to TRBJ2-1, with D perhaps matching TRBD1 (6 bases). The CDR3 runs 13 residues. The CDR3 sequence: CASSLDRYNEQFF. CDR3 nucleotide sequence: TGTGCCAGCAGCTTAGACAGGTACAATGAGCAGTTCTTC.

The chain is built from TRBV4-2 and TRBJ2-2; no firm D call. The CDR3 is 14 amino acids. V lost 0 bases, J lost 6 bases, and 8 bases lay in between. CDR1 is LGHNA and CDR2 is YNFKEQ in the germline V gene. The CDR3 reads CASSQEAPSGELFF. CDR3 nucleotides: TGTGCCAGCAGCCAAGAGGCTCCTTCCGGGGAGCTGTTTTTT.